This T cell receptor (beta chain) was obtained from a study of post-analysis software for immune sequencing data (dated by TCRdb to about 2015). About the full investigation: Recorded disease courses included relapsing-remitting, secondary progressive and progressive-relapsing multiple sclerosis, with some patients lacking subtype annotation. The patient repertoires were compared against roughly 12 previously published healthy control repertoires obtained from donors aged about 6 to 28 years. A subset of samples was prepared in parallel using single-end sample barcoding, then pooled and co-amplified after Illumina adapter ligation.

About this clonotype: Its antigen has not been determined. No base quality values were provided; no much bigger clone lies one nucleotide off.

Preparation of the library involved PCR. Sequenced on an Illumina HiSeq 2500. To reduce PCR and sequencing biases, unique molecular identifiers were incorporated into the TCR beta cDNA libraries. Roughly 0.5 million cDNA molecules were obtained per 1 to 10 million input T cells, so each molecule approximated one T cell. The patient libraries were prepared and sequenced using the same protocol as the earlier healthy control dataset. Samples belonging to the same batch were prepared together, multiplexed and sequenced on a shared HiSeq lane. From the authors' description of their analysis: MIGEC was used to process the raw barcoded reads, and molecular identifier groups with only a single read were discarded before consensus assembly and CDR3 extraction. Clonotype tables were post-analysed with VDJtools, normalizing diversity by down-sampling all datasets to the smallest sample size. To correct batch-related cross-sample contamination, repertoire overlap clustering matched CDR3 amino acid sequences but not nucleotide sequences. TCRdb redid the processing of the public reads, applying fastp at Q25 and MiXCR, and retained in-frame beta chains. A single entry per CDR3 protein holds the most common genes and DNA from its merged rows. The V and J calls come from TCRdb's annotation, not from the publication. For this sample the table gives some 700,000 distinct CDR3 sequences, of which about 60% were detected only once. The ten largest clones take up around 11% of the sample.

To demonstrate the VDJtools post-analysis software, the study profiled TCR beta repertoires from the peripheral blood of about 13 young patients with multiple sclerosis. The patients with multiple sclerosis were children and adolescents between 6 and 15 years of age. Study-level results and caveats: When samples were clustered directly using the F measure, samples prepared in the same batch co-clustered strongly, which prompted a batch-effect correction. The control group was slightly older than the multiple sclerosis patient group. Multiple sclerosis patients had significantly lower normalized Chao1 diversity than controls, a result that suggests substantial peripheral T-cell clonal expansion.

Specimen: blood. The sequence derives from a girl under 10 years old with multiple sclerosis.

In nucleotide form, the sequence is TGCAGCGTTGGTCGGACGGCCAGCTCCTACGAGCAGTACTTC. It translates to CSVGRTASSYEQYF. This chain is built from TRBV29-1 and TRBJ2-7; there is no confident call for the D gene. From cysteine to phenylalanine, the CDR3 is 14 amino acids long. The only DNA kept is the CDR3, 42 bases in frame from the first base. The junction shows trimming of 4 bases on V and 0 bases on J, plus 13 bases between the germline ends. The germline V gene sets CDR1 to SQVTM and CDR2 to ANQGSEA.